This T cell receptor beta chain came from a study of blood T cell repertoires in COVID-19. CDR3 size: 13 residues. Looked up from germline, CDR1 is SGDLS and CDR2 is YYNGEE. Method: immunoSEQ multiplex PCR; TCRdb's copy keeps in-frame clones and lacks some. The table lists about 150,000 clones, 91% of them singletons. Points on this clone: At one of its ends the junction is not consistent with the germline gene, which may arise from a read error.

V and J are TRBV9 and TRBJ2-7; D may be TRBD1 (5 bases). This receptor was obtained from a man aged 45-65 years with acute or convalescent COVID-19. The sequenced sample was peripheral blood. DNA for the CDR3: TGTGCCAGCAGCGTAAGGCAGGGCGGCGAGCAGCACTTC. This gives the protein CASSVRQGGEQHF.